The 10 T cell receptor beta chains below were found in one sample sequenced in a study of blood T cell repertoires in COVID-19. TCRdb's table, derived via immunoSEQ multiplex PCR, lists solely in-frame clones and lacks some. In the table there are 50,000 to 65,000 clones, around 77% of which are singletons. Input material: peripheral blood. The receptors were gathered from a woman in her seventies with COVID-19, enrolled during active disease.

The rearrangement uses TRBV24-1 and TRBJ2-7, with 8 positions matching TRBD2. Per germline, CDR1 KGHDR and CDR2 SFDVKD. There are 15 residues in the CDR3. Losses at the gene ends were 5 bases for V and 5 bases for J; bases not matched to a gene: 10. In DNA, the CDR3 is TGTGCCACCAGTGTAGCAAGCGGGAGAGGGAACGAGCAGTACGTC. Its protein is CATSVASGRGNEQYV.

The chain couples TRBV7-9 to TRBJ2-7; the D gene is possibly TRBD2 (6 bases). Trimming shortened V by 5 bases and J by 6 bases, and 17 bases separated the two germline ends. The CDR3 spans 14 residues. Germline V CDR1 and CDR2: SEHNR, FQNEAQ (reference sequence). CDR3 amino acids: CASSIGTGLREQYF. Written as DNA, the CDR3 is TGTGCCAGCAGCATAGGGACGGGACTTCGCGAGCAGTACTTC.

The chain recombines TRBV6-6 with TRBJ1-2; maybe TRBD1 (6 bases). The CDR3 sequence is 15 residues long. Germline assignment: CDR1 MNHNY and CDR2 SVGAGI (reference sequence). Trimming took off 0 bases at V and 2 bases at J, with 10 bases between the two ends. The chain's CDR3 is CASSYSMGANYGYTF. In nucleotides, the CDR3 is TGTGCCAGCAGTTACTCCATGGGGGCCAACTATGGCTACACCTTC.

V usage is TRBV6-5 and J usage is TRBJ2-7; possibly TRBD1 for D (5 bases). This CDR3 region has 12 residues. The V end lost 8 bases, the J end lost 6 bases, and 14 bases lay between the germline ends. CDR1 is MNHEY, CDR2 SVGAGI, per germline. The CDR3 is CASGWWGGEQYF. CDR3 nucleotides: TGTGCCAGCGGGTGGTGGGGCGGCGAGCAGTACTTC.

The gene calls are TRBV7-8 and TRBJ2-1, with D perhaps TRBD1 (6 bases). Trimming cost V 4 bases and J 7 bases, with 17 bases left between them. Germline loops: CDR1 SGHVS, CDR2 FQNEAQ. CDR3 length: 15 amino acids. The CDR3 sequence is CASSSEWGHGNEQFF. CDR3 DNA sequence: TGTGCCAGCAGCTCCGAGTGGGGGCATGGAAATGAGCAGTTCTTC.

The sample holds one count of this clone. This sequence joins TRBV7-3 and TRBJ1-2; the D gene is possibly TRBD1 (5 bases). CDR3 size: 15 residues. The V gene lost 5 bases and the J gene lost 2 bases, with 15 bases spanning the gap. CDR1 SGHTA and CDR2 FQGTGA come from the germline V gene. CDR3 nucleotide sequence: TGTGCCAGCAGCCTCGCTTCGGACACCAACTATGGCTACACCTTC. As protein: CASSLASDTNYGYTF.

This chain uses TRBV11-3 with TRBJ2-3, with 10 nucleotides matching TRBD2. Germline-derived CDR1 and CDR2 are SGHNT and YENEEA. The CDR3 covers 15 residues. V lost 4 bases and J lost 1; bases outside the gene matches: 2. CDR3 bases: TGTGCCAGCAGCTCCGGGACTAGCGGCACAGATACGCAGTATTTT. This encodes CASSSGTSGTDTQYF.

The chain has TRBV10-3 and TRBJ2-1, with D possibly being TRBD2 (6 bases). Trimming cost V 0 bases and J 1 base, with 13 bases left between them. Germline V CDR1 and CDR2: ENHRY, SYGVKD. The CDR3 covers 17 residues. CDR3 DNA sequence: TGTGCCATCAGTGAGTCCGCCAGCGGGCCGTCCTACAATGAGCAGTTCTTC. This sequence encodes CAISESASGPSYNEQFF.

The CDR3 sequence is CASSIVGLANYGYTF. The CDR3 DNA is TGTGCCAGTAGTATTGTGGGACTAGCTAACTATGGCTACACCTTC. V usage is TRBV19 and J usage is TRBJ1-2, with a tentative D call TRBD1 (5 bases). With 3 bases removed from V and 0 bases from J, the gap between germline ends came to 11 bases. CDR1 and CDR2 from the germline V gene are LNHDA and SQIVND (reference sequence). The CDR3 runs 15 residues.

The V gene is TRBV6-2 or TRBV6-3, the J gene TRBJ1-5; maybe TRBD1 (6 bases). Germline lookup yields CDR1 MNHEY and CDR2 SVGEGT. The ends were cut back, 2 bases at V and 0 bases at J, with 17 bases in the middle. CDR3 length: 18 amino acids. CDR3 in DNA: TGTGCCAGCAGTTACGAGACAGGTGACTCATATAGCAATCAGCCCCAGCATTTT. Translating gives CASSYETGDSYSNQPQHF.